This T cell receptor (beta chain) was captured by sequencing in a study of T-cell reconstitution after alpha-beta-depleted transplantation in children. General study findings and limits: The origin of alpha-beta T cells about two months after transplant was reportedly several hundred expanded graft clones. For some patients, TCRbeta diversity was high at day 60 because of recipient T cells and thymic progenitors that survived.

As to this clonotype: The antigen is undetermined.

Library preparation (for TCRbeta) was performed with unique molecular identifiers. TCRdb analysed the PCR reads with MiXCR anew, one entry per CDR3 protein. The sample lists some 600,000 distinct CDR3 sequences; approximately 13% were seen once. Material: PBMCs, mostly from graft donor cells, obtained 360 days after TCRalphabeta/CD19-depleted stem cell transplant. The sequence came from a male patient between 10 and 17 years old who had a stem cell transplant for acute myeloid leukemia, so the T cells may come from the graft donor.

CDR3 DNA sequence: TGTGCCAGCAGCCTAATGGGGACGCAGACCTACGAGCAGTACTTC. This translates into CASSLMGTQTYEQYF. V gene TRBV7-3 combines with J gene TRBJ2-7, with D possibly called TRBD1 or TRBD2 (5 bases each). This CDR3 contains 15 residues. Deletions cut 5 bases from V and 2 bases from J, with 16 bases between. The V gene's germline CDR1 is SGHTA and CDR2 FQGTGA. The full variable domain, completed using reference TRBV7-3 and TRBJ2-7, is GAGVSQTPSNKVTEKGKYVELRCDPISGHTALYWYRQSLGQGPEFLIYFQGTGAADDSGLPNDRFFAVRPEGSVSTLKIQRTERGDSAVYLCASSLMGTQTYEQYFGPGTRLTVT.